This T cell receptor beta chain appears in the sequencing data of a study of preoperative IRX-2 immunotherapy in early breast cancer. Assay: immunoSEQ multiplex PCR; the TCRdb copy retains only in-frame clones and omits some. The sample includes 60,000 or so clones, roughly 95% of them seen just once. This CDR3 has 14 amino acids. CDR1 is MDHEN, CDR2 SYDVKM, per germline. Trimming pared 5 bases from V and 2 bases from J, leaving 12 bases between. Treatment defined: preoperative locoregional IRX-2 cytokine immunotherapy. This phase Ib study tested locoregional IRX-2 cytokine immunotherapy given before surgery.

The sequence derives from a human donor with breast cancer. The chain couples TRBV28 to TRBJ2-5; maybe TRBD1 (6 bases). Sampling was performed from a patient treated with IRX-2 immunotherapy. The CDR3 loop is CASSPGQSQETQYF. As DNA, the CDR3 is TGTGCCAGCAGTCCGGGACAATCACAAGAGACCCAGTACTTC. The complete variable domain, with remaining parts taken from reference TRBV28 and TRBJ2-5, reads DVKVTQSSRYLVKRTGEKVFLECVQDMDHENMFWYRQDPGLGLRLIYFSYDVKMKEKGDIPEGYSVSREKKERFSLILESASTNQTSMYLCASSPGQSQETQYFGPGTRLLVL.